Below are 14 T cell receptor delta chains sequenced from a single sample in a study of gamma-delta T cells after stem cell transplantation. TCRdb reanalyzed the RT-PCR reads using CATT. The sample includes several thousand delta-chain clones, more than 15% of them seen just once. Source material: gamma-delta T cells. The receptors were gathered from a human donor. It is not recorded whose cells these are; they may come from a transplant donor.

A few counts support this clone. The V call is TRDV2, the J call TRDJ1, with 8 bases that match TRDD3. Germline V lookup: CDR1 GEAIGNYY, CDR2 EKD. CDR3 size: 19 residues. The junction had 17 bases not matched to a gene; V was cut back by 3 bases and J by 0 bases. CDR3 nucleotides: TGTGCCTGTGACCAATTGACTGGGGGTCTATACGGGGACACCGATAAACTCATCTTT. Translated, it gives CACDQLTGGLYGDTDKLIF.

CDR3 in amino acids: CACDTLLGGQRDPYTDKLIF. As DNA, the CDR3 is TGTGCCTGTGACACTTTACTGGGGGGTCAGAGGGATCCTTACACCGATAAACTCATCTTT. The J gene is TRDJ1, the V gene TRDV2; 8 nucleotides line up with TRDD3. Germline CDR1 GEAIGNYY, CDR2 EKD. J was trimmed by 0 bases and V by 1 base; bases with no gene match: 18. This CDR3 region has 20 residues.

This clone showed up just a few times. The chain carries TRDV2 and TRDJ1; TRDD3 matches 9 bases. The V and J ends lost 0 bases and 0 bases, in that order; junction bases with no gene match: 10. The length of the CDR3 is 18 residues. The germline CDR1 and CDR2 sequences are GEAIGNYY and EKD. The CDR3 DNA reads TGTGCCTGTGACACCCTACTGGGGGACCCCAACTACACCGATAAACTCATCTTT. Protein product: CACDTLLGDPNYTDKLIF.

Worth noting for this clone: The sample carries other DNA sequences with the same CDR3. The V gene is TRDV2, the J gene TRDJ3; 10 nucleotides align to TRDD3. The CDR3 covers 20 residues. Germline-derived CDR1 and CDR2 are GEAIGNYY and EKD. Trimming cost V 0 bases and J 0 bases; bases outside gene matches: 7. This CDR3 reads CACDTVLGDSSSWDTRQMFF. Written as DNA, the CDR3 is TGTGCCTGTGACACCGTACTGGGGGATTCTAGCTCCTGGGACACCCGACAGATGTTTTTC.

By its share, this clone is large. The chain is built from TRDV2 and TRDJ1; D not certain. Germline CDR1 and CDR2: GEAIGNYY and EKD. The germline V and J ends were trimmed by 3 bases and 1 base, with 14 bases remaining between them. The CDR3 is made up of 15 amino acids. The CDR3 DNA sequence: TGTGCCTGTGACCAGGTGGCCTCGGGCACCGATAAACTCATCTTT. Translation gives CACDQVASGTDKLIF.

The CDR3 protein is CACDTAGGIRGKLIF. For the CDR3, the DNA is TGTGCCTGTGACACCGCCGGGGGCATCAGGGGTAAACTCATCTTT. This sequence joins TRDV2 and TRDJ1, with D possibly matching TRDD3 (5 bases). The CDR3 contains 15 residues. Germline V gene lookup returns CDR1 GEAIGNYY and CDR2 EKD. V lost 0 bases and J lost 7, with 17 bases in between.

The chain links TRDV2 to TRDJ3; 12 bases match TRDD3. Germline V CDR1 and CDR2: GEAIGNYY, EKD. The CDR3 contains 21 residues. The V gene end was trimmed by 3 bases and the J gene end by 0 bases; junction bases not matched to a gene: 11. The CDR3 protein is CACDQVLGDTTSSWDTRQMFF. The CDR3 DNA follows: TGTGCCTGTGACCAAGTACTGGGGGATACAACAAGCTCCTGGGACACCCGACAGATGTTTTTC.

This clone is medium-sized in the sample. Other DNA sequences in the same sample also yield this CDR3. The V and J genes are TRDV2 and TRDJ3, with 12 bases that match TRDD3. Trimming took 1 base from V and 0 from J; bases not matched to a gene: 9. The V gene's germline CDR1 is GEAIGNYY and CDR2 EKD. The CDR3 covers 21 residues. The CDR3 DNA is TGTGCCTGTGACACTTTACTGGGGGATACCGGGAGCTCCTGGGACACCCGACAGATGTTTTTC. It yields the protein CACDTLLGDTGSSWDTRQMFF.

About this clone itself: A much larger clonotype is one base distant, so this may be a read error. The rearrangement joins TRDV2 to TRDJ1; 12 bases are a match to TRDD3. The V segment lost 0 bases and the J segment 6 bases; nucleotides outside the gene matches: 7. The CDR3 is 16 amino acids. Germline assignment: CDR1 GEAIGNYY and CDR2 EKD. The CDR3 DNA follows: TGTGCCTGTGACACCCTGGGGGATACGCGGACCAATAAACTCATCTTT. The encoded protein is CACDTLGDTRTNKLIF.

By sample fraction, this clone is large. The CDR3 bases are TGTGCCTGTGACACGGTATCACTGGGGGATACAAGCGATAAACTCATCTTT. Its translation is CACDTVSLGDTSDKLIF. The chain joins TRDV2 to TRDJ1; TRDD3 matches 12 bases. The V gene's germline CDR1 is GEAIGNYY and CDR2 EKD. The CDR3 is 17 residues long. The V segment lost 1 base and the J segment 4 bases; nucleotides outside the gene matches: 9.

Concerning this clone itself: Given a much more abundant clone one base away, this may be a read error. The V gene is TRDV2, the J gene TRDJ1, with TRDD3 matching over 10 bases. Per the germline V gene, CDR1 is GEAIGNYY and CDR2 is EKD. Unmatched junction bases numbered 18, after V lost 3 bases and J lost 0 bases. CDR3 length: 20 amino acids. The chain's CDR3 is CACDPVMGDTKRAYTDKLIF. The DNA of the CDR3 is TGTGCCTGTGACCCCGTAATGGGGGATACTAAAAGAGCCTACACCGATAAACTCATCTTT.

The chain is built from TRDV2 and TRDJ1; maybe TRDD3 (6 bases). Germline V gives CDR1 GEAIGNYY, CDR2 EKD. V lost 0 bases and J lost 3, with 28 bases in between. The CDR3 is 20 residues long. Here the CDR3 reads CACDTVSVRWGQAGADKLIF. The CDR3 region has the DNA TGTGCCTGTGACACCGTTTCGGTGCGCTGGGGACAAGCGGGGGCCGATAAACTCATCTTT.

About this clone: This CDR3 is also generated by other DNA sequences in the sample. This rearrangement joins TRDV2 to TRDJ3, with 8 positions matching TRDD3. The germline CDR1 and CDR2 sequences are GEAIGNYY and EKD. V trimming: 3 bases; J trimming: 7 bases; junction bases outside the gene matches: 22. The CDR3 is 21 residues long. The CDR3 sequence is CACDSGYWGSSSGEDTRQMFF. CDR3 DNA: TGTGCCTGTGACTCCGGGTACTGGGGGTCGTCTTCTGGTGAAGACACCCGACAGATGTTTTTC.

This clone was observed a handful of times. The germline gene is not matched at one end of the junction; a read error may be the cause. This rearrangement joins TRDV2 to TRDJ1; 13 nucleotides line up with TRDD3. Germline CDR1 is GEAIGNYY and CDR2 is EKD. This CDR3 has 19 amino acids. CDR3 sequence (DNA): TGTGCCTGTGACACCGTGGGACTGGGGGATACGGGCGACACCGATGAACTCATCTTT. Translation gives CACDTVGLGDTGDTDELIF.